This is a list of T cell receptor beta chains from one sample in a study of T cells after yellow fever vaccination. TCRdb fed the 5' RACE reads into MiXCR, producing one record per CDR3 protein. The sample has some 300,000 distinct CDR3 sequences, less than 9.5% seen once. The material sequenced was CD4+ T cells sorted from PBMCs, taken 5 days after the yellow fever booster vaccination. The receptors were sampled from a man younger than 35 who received the YFV17D yellow fever vaccine. CDR3s include the opening cysteine and the closing phenylalanine or tryptophan. A D gene is named only where the DNA matches it firmly. The size of a clone is reported for some rows only, either as once, few or many, or as a class for expanded clones.

v_gene: TRBV7-9
abundance: few
j_gene: TRBJ2-3
d_gene: .
CDR3aa: CASSLPGPTTQYF
CDR3nt: TGTGCCAGCAGCTTACCTGGGCCCACTACGCAGTATTTT

v_gene: TRBV7-8
abundance: few
j_gene: TRBJ1-5
d_gene: .
CDR3aa: CASSSRTRGGNQPQHF
CDR3nt: TGTGCCAGCAGCTCTAGAACCAGGGGCGGCAATCAGCCCCAGCATTTT

v_gene: TRBV29-1
abundance: .
j_gene: TRBJ2-4
d_gene: .
CDR3aa: CSVTNRGGITSNIQYF
CDR3nt: TGCAGCGTCACAAACCGGGGTGGGATCACCTCAAACATTCAGTACTTC

v_gene: TRBV11-2
abundance: many
j_gene: TRBJ2-5
d_gene: TRBD2
CDR3aa: CASSFSSGGRETQYF
CDR3nt: TGTGCCAGCAGCTTCTCTAGCGGGGGGCGAGAGACCCAGTACTTC

v_gene: TRBV7-3
abundance: few
j_gene: TRBJ2-3
d_gene: .
CDR3aa: CASSFFGSRTDTQYF
CDR3nt: TGTGCCAGCAGCTTTTTCGGCTCCCGCACAGATACGCAGTATTTT

v_gene: TRBV24-1
abundance: .
j_gene: TRBJ2-1
d_gene: .
CDR3aa: CATSDPAGTNNEQFF
CDR3nt: TGTGCCACCAGTGACCCAGCGGGGACAAACAATGAGCAGTTCTTC

v_gene: TRBV12-3/TRBV12-4
abundance: many
j_gene: TRBJ2-1
d_gene: TRBD2
CDR3aa: CASSLSSGGYNEQFF
CDR3nt: TGTGCCAGCAGTTTATCTAGCGGGGGTTACAATGAGCAGTTCTTC

v_gene: TRBV3-1
abundance: few
j_gene: TRBJ1-2
d_gene: .
CDR3aa: CASSQSNYGYTF
CDR3nt: TGTGCCAGCAGCCAGTCTAACTATGGCTACACCTTC

v_gene: TRBV6-6
abundance: few
j_gene: TRBJ1-3
d_gene: .
CDR3aa: CASSYQASSGNTIYF
CDR3nt: TGTGCCAGCAGTTACCAGGCGAGCTCTGGAAACACCATATATTTT

v_gene: TRBV5-1
abundance: many
j_gene: TRBJ2-3
d_gene: .
CDR3aa: CASSFDGGSTDTQYF
CDR3nt: TGCGCCAGCAGTTTCGATGGCGGAAGCACAGATACGCAGTATTTT

v_gene: TRBV7-8
abundance: few
j_gene: TRBJ2-2
d_gene: .
CDR3aa: CASSLGAFQPTGELFF
CDR3nt: TGTGCCAGCAGCTTAGGGGCCTTCCAACCCACCGGGGAGCTGTTTTTT

v_gene: TRBV5-1
abundance: once
j_gene: TRBJ2-2
d_gene: TRBD1
CDR3aa: CASSLRGQTGELFF
CDR3nt: TGCGCCAGCAGCTTGAGGGGGCAGACCGGGGAGCTGTTTTTT

v_gene: TRBV28
abundance: few
j_gene: TRBJ1-1
d_gene: .
CDR3aa: CASRPPLGRENTEAFF
CDR3nt: TGTGCCAGCAGACCACCTCTGGGGCGGGAGAACACTGAAGCTTTCTTT

v_gene: TRBV11-2
abundance: few
j_gene: TRBJ1-3
d_gene: TRBD1
CDR3aa: CASSTQGGFSGNTIYF
CDR3nt: TGTGCCAGCAGCACGCAGGGGGGGTTTTCTGGAAACACCATATATTTT

v_gene: TRBV5-4
abundance: .
j_gene: TRBJ2-3
d_gene: TRBD2
CDR3aa: CASSIGGRQRGRDTQYF
CDR3nt: TGTGCCAGCAGCATCGGCGGGAGGCAGCGGGGGAGGGATACGCAGTATTTT

v_gene: TRBV4-1
abundance: many
j_gene: TRBJ2-5
d_gene: .
CDR3aa: CASSQEARLQETQYF
CDR3nt: TGCGCCAGCAGCCAAGAAGCCAGGCTTCAAGAGACCCAGTACTTC

v_gene: TRBV5-5
abundance: many
j_gene: TRBJ2-4
d_gene: .
CDR3aa: CASSLGGGRAGKNIQYF
CDR3nt: TGTGCCAGCAGCTTGGGGGGGGGCAGGGCCGGCAAAAACATTCAGTACTTC

v_gene: TRBV7-2
abundance: .
j_gene: TRBJ1-1
d_gene: .
CDR3aa: CASSSTGTTNTEAFF
CDR3nt: TGTGCCAGCAGCTCGACCGGGACAACGAACACTGAAGCTTTCTTT

v_gene: TRBV7-2
abundance: .
j_gene: TRBJ1-1
d_gene: .
CDR3aa: CASSANSVTGRGAFF
CDR3nt: TGTGCCAGCAGCGCGAATTCGGTTACCGGCCGGGGAGCTTTCTTT

v_gene: TRBV20-1
abundance: .
j_gene: TRBJ2-3
d_gene: .
CDR3aa: CSARGGGYSTDTQYF
CDR3nt: TGCAGTGCTCGAGGGGGGGGATATAGCACAGATACGCAGTATTTT

v_gene: TRBV20-1
abundance: few
j_gene: TRBJ2-3
d_gene: TRBD2
CDR3aa: CSAGGLAGSDTQYF
CDR3nt: TGCAGTGCTGGAGGACTAGCGGGGTCAGATACGCAGTATTTT

v_gene: TRBV5-1
abundance: .
j_gene: TRBJ1-6
d_gene: .
CDR3aa: CASRSDGADNSPLHF
CDR3nt: TGCGCCAGCAGGTCTGACGGAGCCGATAATTCACCCCTCCACTTT